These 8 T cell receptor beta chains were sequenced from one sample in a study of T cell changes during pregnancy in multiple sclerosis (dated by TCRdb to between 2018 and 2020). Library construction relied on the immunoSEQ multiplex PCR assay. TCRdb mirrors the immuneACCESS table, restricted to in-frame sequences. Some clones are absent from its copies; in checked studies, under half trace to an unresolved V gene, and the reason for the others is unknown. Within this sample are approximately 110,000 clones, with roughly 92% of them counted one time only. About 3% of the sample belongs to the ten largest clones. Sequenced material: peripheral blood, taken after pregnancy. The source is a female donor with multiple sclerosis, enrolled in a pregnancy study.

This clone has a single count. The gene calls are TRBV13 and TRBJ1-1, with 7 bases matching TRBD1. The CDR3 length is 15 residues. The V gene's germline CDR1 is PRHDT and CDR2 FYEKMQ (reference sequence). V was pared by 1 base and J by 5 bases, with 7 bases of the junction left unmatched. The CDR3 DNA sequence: TGTGCCAGCAGCTTAGAAGGGGGCCCTAGGACTGAAGCTTTCTTT. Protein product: CASSLEGGPRTEAFF.

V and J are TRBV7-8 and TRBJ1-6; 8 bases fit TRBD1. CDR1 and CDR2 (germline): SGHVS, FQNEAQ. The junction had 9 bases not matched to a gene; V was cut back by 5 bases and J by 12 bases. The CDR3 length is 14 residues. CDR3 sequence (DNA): TGTGCCAGCAGCCCCACAGGGGGTCCCAAACCCCTCCACTTT. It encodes CASSPTGGPKPLHF.

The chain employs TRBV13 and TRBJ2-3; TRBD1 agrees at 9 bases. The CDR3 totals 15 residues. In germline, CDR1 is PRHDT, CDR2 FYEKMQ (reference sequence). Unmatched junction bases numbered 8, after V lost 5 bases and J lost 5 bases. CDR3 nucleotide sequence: TGTGCCAGCAGCCCCGAGGGACAGGGAAAAGATACGCAGTATTTT. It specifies CASSPEGQGKDTQYF. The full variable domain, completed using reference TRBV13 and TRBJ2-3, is AAGVIQSPRHLIKEKRETATLKCYPIPRHDTVYWYQQGPGQDPQFLISFYEKMQSDKGSIPDRFSAQQFSDYHSELNMSSLELGDSALYFCASSPEGQGKDTQYFGPGTRLTVL.

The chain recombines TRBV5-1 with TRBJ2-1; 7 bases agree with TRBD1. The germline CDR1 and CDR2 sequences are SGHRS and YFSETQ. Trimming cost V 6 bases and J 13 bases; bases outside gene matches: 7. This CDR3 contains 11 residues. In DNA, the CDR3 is TGCGCCAGCACCTTACAGGGGTTTCAGTTCTTC. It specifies CASTLQGFQFF.

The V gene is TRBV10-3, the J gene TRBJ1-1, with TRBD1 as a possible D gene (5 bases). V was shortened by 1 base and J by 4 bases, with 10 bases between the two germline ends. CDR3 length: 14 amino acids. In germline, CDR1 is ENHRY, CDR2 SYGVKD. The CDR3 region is CAISEWGGFTEAFF. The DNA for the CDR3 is TGTGCCATCAGTGAGTGGGGGGGGTTCACTGAAGCTTTCTTT.

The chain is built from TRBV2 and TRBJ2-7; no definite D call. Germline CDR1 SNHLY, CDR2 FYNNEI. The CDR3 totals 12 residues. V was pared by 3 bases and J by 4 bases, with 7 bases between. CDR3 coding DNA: TGTGCCAGCAGTGACCACCAGTACGAGCAGTACTTC. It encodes CASSDHQYEQYF.

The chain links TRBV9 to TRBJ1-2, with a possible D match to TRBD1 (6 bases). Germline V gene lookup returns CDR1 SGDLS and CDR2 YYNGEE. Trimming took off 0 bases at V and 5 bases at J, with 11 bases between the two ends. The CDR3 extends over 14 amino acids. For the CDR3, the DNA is TGTGCCAGCAGCGTAGGCCAGGGACAATATGGCTACACCTTC. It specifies CASSVGQGQYGYTF.

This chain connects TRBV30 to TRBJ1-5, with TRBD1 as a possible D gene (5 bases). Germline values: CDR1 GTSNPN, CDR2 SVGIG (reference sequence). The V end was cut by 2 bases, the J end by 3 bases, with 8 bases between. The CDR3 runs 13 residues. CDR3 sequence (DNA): TGTGCCTGGAGTAAGGGGCCCAATCAGCCCCAGCATTTT. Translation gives CAWSKGPNQPQHF.